These T cell receptor beta chains were read from a single sample in a study of blood T cell repertoires in COVID-19. Sequencing used immunoSEQ multiplex PCR; TCRdb keeps in-frame clones, though not all of them. This sample has more than 200,000 clones; 80% to 90% occur once, and the top ten carry roughly 1.4%. Sequencing used peripheral blood. Source of these receptors: a woman in her forties who had recovered from COVID-19. The CDR3 runs from the conserved cysteine through the conserved F or W. D genes are given only for firm matches. Not all rows give a size; the values are once, few, many and, for expanded clones, a class.

>TRBJ2-3|TRBV10-3|-|TRBD1
CAISPQGQGALEDEDTQYF
TGTGCCATCAGCCCCCAGGGACAGGGGGCTCTAGAGGATGAGGATACGCAGTATTTT
>TRBJ2-2|TRBV10-3|-|TRBD1
CAISPEDRGGGELFF
TGTGCCATCAGTCCGGAGGACAGGGGGGGCGGGGAGCTGTTTTTT
>TRBJ2-3|TRBV9|once|-
CASGAAGLMTDTQYF
TGTGCCAGCGGCGCGGCGGGACTCATGACAGATACGCAGTATTTT
>TRBJ1-2|TRBV20-1|-|TRBD1
CSASPGQGNYGYTF
TGCAGTGCTAGTCCGGGACAGGGGAACTATGGCTACACCTTC
>TRBJ2-5|TRBV18|-|-
CASSPGEDQETQYF
TGTGCCAGCTCACCAGGGGAGGACCAAGAGACCCAGTACTTC
>TRBJ1-1|TRBV6-2/TRBV6-3|-|-
CASSYAENTEAFF
TGTGCCAGCAGTTACGCAGAGAACACTGAAGCTTTCTTT
>TRBJ1-5|TRBV5-5|once|-
CASSLAAAGNQPQHF
TGTGCCAGCAGCTTGGCGGCGGCAGGGAATCAGCCCCAGCATTTT
>TRBJ1-5|TRBV5-5|-|TRBD1
CASSPETGIYWPQHF
TGTGCCAGCAGTCCCGAGACAGGGATTTATTGGCCCCAGCATTTT
>TRBJ1-5|TRBV4-2|-|-
CASSQEPGGGGFGNQPQHF
TGTGCCAGCAGCCAAGAGCCCGGCGGGGGGGGATTCGGCAATCAGCCCCAGCATTTT
>TRBJ2-5|TRBV19|-|TRBD1
CASSPSGTGYKTQYF
TGTGCCAGTAGCCCCTCCGGGACAGGGTATAAGACCCAGTACTTC
>TRBJ1-2|TRBV7-3|once|-
CASSSTGNTNYGYTF
TGTGCCAGCAGCTCTACAGGGAATACGAACTATGGCTACACCTTC
>TRBJ2-5|TRBV5-1|-|-
CASSPGETQYF
TGCGCCAGCAGTCCGGGGGAGACCCAGTACTTC
>TRBJ2-3|TRBV7-6|-|-
CASSLGRPGTGLTDTQYF
TGTGCCAGCAGCTTAGGTCGGCCCGGTACAGGGCTCACAGATACGCAGTATTTT
>TRBJ1-1|TRBV6-2/TRBV6-3|-|-
CASSSLAVNTEAFF
TGTGCCAGCAGTTCCCTGGCGGTGAACACTGAAGCTTTCTTT
>TRBJ1-1|TRBV19|-|-
CASSSGTSNTEAFF
TGTGCCAGTAGTTCAGGGACAAGTAACACTGAAGCTTTCTTT
>TRBJ1-4|TRBV2|-|-
CASTEGLPRWGDLFF
TGTGCCAGCACCGAAGGACTCCCCCGCTGGGGGGACCTGTTTTTT
>TRBJ2-1|TRBV6-2/TRBV6-3|-|TRBD2
CASSYVASGYNEQFF
TGTGCCAGCAGTTACGTGGCTAGCGGATACAATGAGCAGTTCTTC
>TRBJ2-3|TRBV12-5|-|-
CASGKGQWGSDTQYF
TGTGCTAGTGGTAAAGGACAGTGGGGGTCAGATACGCAGTATTTT
>TRBJ1-2|TRBV13|-|TRBD1
CASSLGIQQGAYIDGYTF
TGTGCCAGCAGCTTAGGAATTCAACAGGGGGCGTATATCGATGGCTACACCTTC
>TRBJ1-1|TRBV6-5|-|TRBD1
CASTPQGGINTEAFF
TGTGCCAGCACCCCACAGGGGGGGATTAACACTGAAGCTTTCTTT
>TRBJ1-2|TRBV19|-|-
CASSSNKADSSDAFNYGYTF
TGTGCCAGTAGTAGTAATAAGGCGGACTCCTCCGACGCATTTAACTATGGCTACACCTTC
>TRBJ1-5|TRBV18|-|TRBD1
CASSLDRDSNQPQHF
TGTGCCAGCTCACTTGACAGGGACAGCAATCAGCCCCAGCATTTT
>TRBJ2-5|TRBV12-3/TRBV12-4|-|-
CASSFRGETQYF
TGTGCCAGCAGTTTTAGGGGTGAGACCCAGTACTTC
>TRBJ2-7|TRBV24-1|-|-
CAYATGSYEQYF
TGTGCCTATGCCACCGGGTCCTACGAGCAGTACTTC
>TRBJ1-2|TRBV6-1|-|TRBD1
CASSEGTGANYGYTF
TGTGCCAGCAGTGAAGGGACAGGGGCTAACTATGGCTACACCTTC
>TRBJ2-1|TRBV27|-|-
CASRGREYNEQFF
TGTGCCAGCAGAGGACGGGAATACAATGAGCAGTTCTTC
>TRBJ1-6|TRBV5-4|-|-
CASSLDENSPLHF
TGTGCCAGCAGCTTGGACGAGAATTCACCCCTCCACTTT
>TRBJ2-7|TRBV7-8|-|TRBD2
CASSLNSGGAYEQYF
TGTGCCAGCAGCCTAAATAGCGGGGGGGCCTACGAGCAGTACTTC
>TRBJ1-5|TRBV7-2|-|-
CASSPQVGGNQPQHF
TGTGCCAGCAGCCCCCAGGTGGGCGGCAATCAGCCCCAGCATTTT
>TRBJ1-2|TRBV29-1|-|-
CSFLGVSYGYTF
TGCAGCTTTCTCGGGGTGTCCTATGGCTACACCTTC
>TRBJ2-2|TRBV3-1/TRBV3-2|-|-
CASSQLTGTGELFF
TGTGCCAGCAGCCAACTGACGGGGACCGGGGAGCTGTTTTTT
>TRBJ2-3|TRBV3-1/TRBV3-2|once|TRBD2
CASSRGTSGTDTQYF
TGTGCCAGCAGCCGTGGGACTAGCGGCACAGATACGCAGTATTTT
>TRBJ2-7|TRBV5-8|-|-
CASRRQEPYEQYF
TGTGCCAGCAGACGACAGGAACCCTACGAGCAGTACTTC
>TRBJ2-1|TRBV29-1|once|TRBD1
CSVVGQGSYNEQFF
TGCAGCGTCGTGGGACAGGGGTCCTACAATGAGCAGTTCTTC
>TRBJ1-4|TRBV5-1|-|-
CASSRQPREDEKLFF
TGCGCCAGCAGTAGACAGCCGAGGGAGGATGAAAAACTGTTTTTT
>TRBJ1-6|TRBV6-6|-|-
CASSYGRVRTESPLHF
TGTGCCAGCAGTTACGGCAGGGTTAGGACGGAATCACCCCTCCACTTT
>TRBJ2-7|TRBV5-5|-|-
CASSLAPRSYEQYF
TGTGCCAGCAGCTTGGCCCCGAGGTCCTACGAGCAGTACTTC
>TRBJ1-2|TRBV10-3|-|TRBD1
CAVTPGTGDYGYTF
TGTGCCGTTACTCCCGGGACAGGGGACTATGGCTACACCTTC
>TRBJ2-2|TRBV7-2|-|TRBD1
CASSLVSGQLLNTGELFF
TGTGCCAGCAGCTTAGTCTCGGGACAGCTACTGAACACCGGGGAGCTGTTTTTT
>TRBJ2-7|TRBV7-2|-|TRBD2
CASSPGGGRAYEQYF
TGTGCCAGCAGCCCAGGCGGGGGACGGGCCTACGAGCAGTACTTC
>TRBJ1-6|TRBV6-2/TRBV6-3|-|-
CASSSDRLDSPLHF
TGTGCCAGCAGTTCCGACAGGTTGGATTCACCCCTCCACTTT
>TRBJ1-2|TRBV19|-|-
CASSIVATNYGYTF
TGTGCCAGTAGTATAGTGGCCACGAACTATGGCTACACCTTC
>TRBJ2-7|TRBV19|-|-
CASSIDSTGREQYF
TGTGCCAGTAGTATAGATTCCACAGGGCGCGAGCAGTACTTC
>TRBJ1-4|TRBV6-5|once|TRBD1
CASSYSFGTGGEKLFF
TGTGCCAGCAGTTACTCATTCGGGACAGGGGGTGAAAAACTGTTTTTT
>TRBJ2-3|TRBV9|-|TRBD2
CASSVVMGGATDTQYF
TGTGCCAGCAGCGTAGTTATGGGAGGGGCCACAGATACGCAGTATTTT
>TRBJ2-5|TRBV2|-|TRBD1
CASSPSGTAILPQYF
TGTGCCAGCAGCCCTTCTGGGACAGCCATTTTGCCCCAGTACTTC
>TRBJ1-2|TRBV28|few|TRBD1
CASSRRDRFNYGYTF
TGTGCCAGCAGTCGACGGGACAGATTTAACTATGGCTACACCTTC
>TRBJ2-2|TRBV2|-|-
CASRASTANTGELFF
TGTGCCAGCAGGGCCTCGACAGCGAACACCGGGGAGCTGTTTTTT
>TRBJ2-7|TRBV7-2|-|-
CASSFSRVVREQYF
TGTGCCAGCAGCTTCTCTCGGGTAGTGCGCGAGCAGTACTTC
>TRBJ1-1|TRBV11-1|few|TRBD1
CASRSDRVNTEAFF
TGTGCCAGCAGATCAGACAGGGTTAACACTGAAGCTTTCTTT
>TRBJ1-1|TRBV12-3/TRBV12-4|once|-
CASSYLTDTEAFF
TGTGCCAGCAGTTACCTGACAGACACTGAAGCTTTCTTT
>TRBJ2-7|TRBV6-6|-|TRBD1
CASTLPGQGNEQYF
TGTGCCAGCACCTTACCGGGACAGGGAAACGAGCAGTACTTC
>TRBJ1-6|TRBV7-8|-|TRBD1
CASSLTGQPNSPLHF
TGTGCCAGCAGCTTAACGGGACAGCCGAATTCACCCCTCCACTTT
>TRBJ2-1|TRBV29-1|-|-
CSALAGSFVNEQFF
TGCAGTGCGTTGGCGGGTTCCTTCGTTAATGAGCAGTTCTTC